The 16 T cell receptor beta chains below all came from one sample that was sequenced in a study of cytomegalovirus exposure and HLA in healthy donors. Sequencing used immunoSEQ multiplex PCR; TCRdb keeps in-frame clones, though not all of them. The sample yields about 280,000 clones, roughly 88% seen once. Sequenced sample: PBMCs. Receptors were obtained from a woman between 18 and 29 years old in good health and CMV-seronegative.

The CDR3 sequence is CASSLAPQRLAGGGKIIADTQYF. The CDR3 nucleotides are TGCGCCAGCAGCTTGGCCCCCCAACGACTAGCGGGAGGGGGGAAAATTATAGCAGATACGCAGTATTTT. The chain joins TRBV5-1 to TRBJ2-3, with 14 bases fitting TRBD2. V shed 0 bases, J shed 4 bases, and the junction held 22 bases outside the gene matches. Germline CDR1 reads SGHRS; CDR2 reads YFSETQ. The CDR3 is 23 residues long.

The CDR3 protein is CAWDRGTAFRDTQYF. CDR3 nucleotides: TGTGCCTGGGACAGGGGGACAGCGTTCAGAGATACGCAGTATTTT. The gene calls are TRBV30 and TRBJ2-3, with 9 bases that match TRBD1. Germline V lookup: CDR1 GTSNPN, CDR2 SVGIG (reference sequence). The length of the CDR3 is 15 residues. The V segment lost 5 bases and the J segment 5 bases; nucleotides outside the gene matches: 11.

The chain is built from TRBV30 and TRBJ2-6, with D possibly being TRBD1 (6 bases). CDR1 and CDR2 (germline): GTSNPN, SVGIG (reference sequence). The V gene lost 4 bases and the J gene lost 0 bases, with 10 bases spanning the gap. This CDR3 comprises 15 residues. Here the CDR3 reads CAWTTGSSGANVLTF. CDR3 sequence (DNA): TGTGCCTGGACCACAGGGAGCTCTGGGGCCAACGTCCTGACTTTC.

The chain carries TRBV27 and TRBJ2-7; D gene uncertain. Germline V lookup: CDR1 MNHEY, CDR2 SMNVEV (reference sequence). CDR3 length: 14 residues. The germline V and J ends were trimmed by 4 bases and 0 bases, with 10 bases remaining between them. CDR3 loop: CASSSYRSSYEQYF. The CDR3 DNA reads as TGTGCCAGCAGTTCCTATAGAAGCTCCTACGAGCAGTACTTC.

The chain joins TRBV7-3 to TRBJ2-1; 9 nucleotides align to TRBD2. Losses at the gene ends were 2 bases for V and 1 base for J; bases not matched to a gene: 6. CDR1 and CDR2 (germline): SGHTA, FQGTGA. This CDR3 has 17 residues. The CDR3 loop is CASSLAGGVGSYNEQFF. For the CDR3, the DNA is TGTGCCAGCAGCTTAGCGGGAGGGGTCGGATCCTACAATGAGCAGTTCTTC.

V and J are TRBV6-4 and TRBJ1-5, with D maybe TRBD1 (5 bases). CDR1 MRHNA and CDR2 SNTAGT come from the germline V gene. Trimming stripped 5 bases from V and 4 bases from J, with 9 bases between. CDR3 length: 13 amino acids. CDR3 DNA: TGTGCCAGCAGTAGAGACAGAAATCAGCCCCAGCATTTT. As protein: CASSRDRNQPQHF.

CDR3 in amino acids: CASSVGPTGELFF. The DNA of the CDR3 is TGTGCCAGCAGCGTGGGGCCTACCGGGGAGCTGTTTTTT. The chain couples TRBV9 to TRBJ2-2, with D possibly TRBD1 on 5 matching bases. Trimming took off 2 bases at V and 5 bases at J, with 7 bases between the two ends. The CDR3 has 13 amino acids. Germline V gene data show CDR1 as SGDLS and CDR2 as YYNGEE.

CDR3 nucleotides: TGTGCCAGCAGCTTACGGGAAGGGCGGGAAGCTTTCTTT. It yields the protein CASSLREGREAFF. V gene TRBV5-5 combines with J gene TRBJ1-1; the D is unclear. There are 13 residues in the CDR3. V was shortened by 2 bases and J by 8 bases, with 13 bases between the two germline ends. Germline-derived CDR1 and CDR2 are SGHKS and YYEKEE (reference sequence).

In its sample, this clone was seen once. CDR3: CASSLSVSGNTIYF. For the CDR3, the DNA is TGTGCCAGCAGTTTATCCGTATCTGGAAACACCATATATTTT. The chain employs TRBV28 and TRBJ1-3, with D uncertain. CDR1 and CDR2 from the germline V gene are MDHEN and SYDVKM. Trimming removed 1 base from V and 1 base from J, with 5 bases in between. The CDR3 is made up of 14 amino acids.

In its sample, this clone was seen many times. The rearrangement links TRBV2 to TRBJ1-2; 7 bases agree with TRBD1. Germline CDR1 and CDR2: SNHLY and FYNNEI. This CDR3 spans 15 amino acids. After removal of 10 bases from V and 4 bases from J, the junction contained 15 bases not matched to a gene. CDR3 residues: CATRVAGGSGYGYTF. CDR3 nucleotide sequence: TGTGCCACCAGGGTGGCAGGGGGATCGGGCTATGGCTACACCTTC.

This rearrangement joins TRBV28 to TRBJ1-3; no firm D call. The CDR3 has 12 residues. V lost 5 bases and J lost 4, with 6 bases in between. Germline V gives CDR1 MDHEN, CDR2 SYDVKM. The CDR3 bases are TGTGCCAGCAGTATCCCGGGAAACACCATATATTTT. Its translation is CASSIPGNTIYF.

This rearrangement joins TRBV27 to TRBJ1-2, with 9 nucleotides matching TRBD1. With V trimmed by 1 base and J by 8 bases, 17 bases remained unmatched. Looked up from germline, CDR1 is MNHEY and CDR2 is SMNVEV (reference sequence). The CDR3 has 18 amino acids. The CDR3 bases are TGTGCCAGCAGTTTATTAAGTGGTCGACAAACAGGGGGCGAGGGCTACACCTTC. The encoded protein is CASSLLSGRQTGGEGYTF.

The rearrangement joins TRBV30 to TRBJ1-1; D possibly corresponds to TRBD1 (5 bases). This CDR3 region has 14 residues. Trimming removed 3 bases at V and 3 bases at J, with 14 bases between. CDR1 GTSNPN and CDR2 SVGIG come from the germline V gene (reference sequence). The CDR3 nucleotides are TGTGCCTGGAGCAAGCTAGGGGTTGACACTGAAGCTTTCTTT. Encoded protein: CAWSKLGVDTEAFF.

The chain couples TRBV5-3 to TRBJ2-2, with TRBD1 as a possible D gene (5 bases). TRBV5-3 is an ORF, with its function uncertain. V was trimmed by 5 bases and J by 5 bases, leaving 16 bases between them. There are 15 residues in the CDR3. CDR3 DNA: TGTGCCAGAAGAAATGGACATAAATTTACCGGGGAGCTGTTTTTT. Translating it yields CARRNGHKFTGELFF.

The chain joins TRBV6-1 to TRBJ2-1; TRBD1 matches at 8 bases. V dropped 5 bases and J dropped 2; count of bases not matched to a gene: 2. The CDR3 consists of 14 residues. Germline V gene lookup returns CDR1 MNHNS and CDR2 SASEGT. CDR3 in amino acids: CASSRQGPYNEQFF. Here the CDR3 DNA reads TGTGCCAGCAGTCGACAGGGGCCCTACAATGAGCAGTTCTTC.

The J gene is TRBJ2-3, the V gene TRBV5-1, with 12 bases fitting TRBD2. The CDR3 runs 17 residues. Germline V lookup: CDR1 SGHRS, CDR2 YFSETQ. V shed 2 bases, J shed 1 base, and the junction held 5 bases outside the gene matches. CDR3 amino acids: CASSFLAGGVGTDTQYF. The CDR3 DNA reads TGCGCCAGCAGCTTCCTAGCGGGAGGGGTAGGCACAGATACGCAGTATTTT.